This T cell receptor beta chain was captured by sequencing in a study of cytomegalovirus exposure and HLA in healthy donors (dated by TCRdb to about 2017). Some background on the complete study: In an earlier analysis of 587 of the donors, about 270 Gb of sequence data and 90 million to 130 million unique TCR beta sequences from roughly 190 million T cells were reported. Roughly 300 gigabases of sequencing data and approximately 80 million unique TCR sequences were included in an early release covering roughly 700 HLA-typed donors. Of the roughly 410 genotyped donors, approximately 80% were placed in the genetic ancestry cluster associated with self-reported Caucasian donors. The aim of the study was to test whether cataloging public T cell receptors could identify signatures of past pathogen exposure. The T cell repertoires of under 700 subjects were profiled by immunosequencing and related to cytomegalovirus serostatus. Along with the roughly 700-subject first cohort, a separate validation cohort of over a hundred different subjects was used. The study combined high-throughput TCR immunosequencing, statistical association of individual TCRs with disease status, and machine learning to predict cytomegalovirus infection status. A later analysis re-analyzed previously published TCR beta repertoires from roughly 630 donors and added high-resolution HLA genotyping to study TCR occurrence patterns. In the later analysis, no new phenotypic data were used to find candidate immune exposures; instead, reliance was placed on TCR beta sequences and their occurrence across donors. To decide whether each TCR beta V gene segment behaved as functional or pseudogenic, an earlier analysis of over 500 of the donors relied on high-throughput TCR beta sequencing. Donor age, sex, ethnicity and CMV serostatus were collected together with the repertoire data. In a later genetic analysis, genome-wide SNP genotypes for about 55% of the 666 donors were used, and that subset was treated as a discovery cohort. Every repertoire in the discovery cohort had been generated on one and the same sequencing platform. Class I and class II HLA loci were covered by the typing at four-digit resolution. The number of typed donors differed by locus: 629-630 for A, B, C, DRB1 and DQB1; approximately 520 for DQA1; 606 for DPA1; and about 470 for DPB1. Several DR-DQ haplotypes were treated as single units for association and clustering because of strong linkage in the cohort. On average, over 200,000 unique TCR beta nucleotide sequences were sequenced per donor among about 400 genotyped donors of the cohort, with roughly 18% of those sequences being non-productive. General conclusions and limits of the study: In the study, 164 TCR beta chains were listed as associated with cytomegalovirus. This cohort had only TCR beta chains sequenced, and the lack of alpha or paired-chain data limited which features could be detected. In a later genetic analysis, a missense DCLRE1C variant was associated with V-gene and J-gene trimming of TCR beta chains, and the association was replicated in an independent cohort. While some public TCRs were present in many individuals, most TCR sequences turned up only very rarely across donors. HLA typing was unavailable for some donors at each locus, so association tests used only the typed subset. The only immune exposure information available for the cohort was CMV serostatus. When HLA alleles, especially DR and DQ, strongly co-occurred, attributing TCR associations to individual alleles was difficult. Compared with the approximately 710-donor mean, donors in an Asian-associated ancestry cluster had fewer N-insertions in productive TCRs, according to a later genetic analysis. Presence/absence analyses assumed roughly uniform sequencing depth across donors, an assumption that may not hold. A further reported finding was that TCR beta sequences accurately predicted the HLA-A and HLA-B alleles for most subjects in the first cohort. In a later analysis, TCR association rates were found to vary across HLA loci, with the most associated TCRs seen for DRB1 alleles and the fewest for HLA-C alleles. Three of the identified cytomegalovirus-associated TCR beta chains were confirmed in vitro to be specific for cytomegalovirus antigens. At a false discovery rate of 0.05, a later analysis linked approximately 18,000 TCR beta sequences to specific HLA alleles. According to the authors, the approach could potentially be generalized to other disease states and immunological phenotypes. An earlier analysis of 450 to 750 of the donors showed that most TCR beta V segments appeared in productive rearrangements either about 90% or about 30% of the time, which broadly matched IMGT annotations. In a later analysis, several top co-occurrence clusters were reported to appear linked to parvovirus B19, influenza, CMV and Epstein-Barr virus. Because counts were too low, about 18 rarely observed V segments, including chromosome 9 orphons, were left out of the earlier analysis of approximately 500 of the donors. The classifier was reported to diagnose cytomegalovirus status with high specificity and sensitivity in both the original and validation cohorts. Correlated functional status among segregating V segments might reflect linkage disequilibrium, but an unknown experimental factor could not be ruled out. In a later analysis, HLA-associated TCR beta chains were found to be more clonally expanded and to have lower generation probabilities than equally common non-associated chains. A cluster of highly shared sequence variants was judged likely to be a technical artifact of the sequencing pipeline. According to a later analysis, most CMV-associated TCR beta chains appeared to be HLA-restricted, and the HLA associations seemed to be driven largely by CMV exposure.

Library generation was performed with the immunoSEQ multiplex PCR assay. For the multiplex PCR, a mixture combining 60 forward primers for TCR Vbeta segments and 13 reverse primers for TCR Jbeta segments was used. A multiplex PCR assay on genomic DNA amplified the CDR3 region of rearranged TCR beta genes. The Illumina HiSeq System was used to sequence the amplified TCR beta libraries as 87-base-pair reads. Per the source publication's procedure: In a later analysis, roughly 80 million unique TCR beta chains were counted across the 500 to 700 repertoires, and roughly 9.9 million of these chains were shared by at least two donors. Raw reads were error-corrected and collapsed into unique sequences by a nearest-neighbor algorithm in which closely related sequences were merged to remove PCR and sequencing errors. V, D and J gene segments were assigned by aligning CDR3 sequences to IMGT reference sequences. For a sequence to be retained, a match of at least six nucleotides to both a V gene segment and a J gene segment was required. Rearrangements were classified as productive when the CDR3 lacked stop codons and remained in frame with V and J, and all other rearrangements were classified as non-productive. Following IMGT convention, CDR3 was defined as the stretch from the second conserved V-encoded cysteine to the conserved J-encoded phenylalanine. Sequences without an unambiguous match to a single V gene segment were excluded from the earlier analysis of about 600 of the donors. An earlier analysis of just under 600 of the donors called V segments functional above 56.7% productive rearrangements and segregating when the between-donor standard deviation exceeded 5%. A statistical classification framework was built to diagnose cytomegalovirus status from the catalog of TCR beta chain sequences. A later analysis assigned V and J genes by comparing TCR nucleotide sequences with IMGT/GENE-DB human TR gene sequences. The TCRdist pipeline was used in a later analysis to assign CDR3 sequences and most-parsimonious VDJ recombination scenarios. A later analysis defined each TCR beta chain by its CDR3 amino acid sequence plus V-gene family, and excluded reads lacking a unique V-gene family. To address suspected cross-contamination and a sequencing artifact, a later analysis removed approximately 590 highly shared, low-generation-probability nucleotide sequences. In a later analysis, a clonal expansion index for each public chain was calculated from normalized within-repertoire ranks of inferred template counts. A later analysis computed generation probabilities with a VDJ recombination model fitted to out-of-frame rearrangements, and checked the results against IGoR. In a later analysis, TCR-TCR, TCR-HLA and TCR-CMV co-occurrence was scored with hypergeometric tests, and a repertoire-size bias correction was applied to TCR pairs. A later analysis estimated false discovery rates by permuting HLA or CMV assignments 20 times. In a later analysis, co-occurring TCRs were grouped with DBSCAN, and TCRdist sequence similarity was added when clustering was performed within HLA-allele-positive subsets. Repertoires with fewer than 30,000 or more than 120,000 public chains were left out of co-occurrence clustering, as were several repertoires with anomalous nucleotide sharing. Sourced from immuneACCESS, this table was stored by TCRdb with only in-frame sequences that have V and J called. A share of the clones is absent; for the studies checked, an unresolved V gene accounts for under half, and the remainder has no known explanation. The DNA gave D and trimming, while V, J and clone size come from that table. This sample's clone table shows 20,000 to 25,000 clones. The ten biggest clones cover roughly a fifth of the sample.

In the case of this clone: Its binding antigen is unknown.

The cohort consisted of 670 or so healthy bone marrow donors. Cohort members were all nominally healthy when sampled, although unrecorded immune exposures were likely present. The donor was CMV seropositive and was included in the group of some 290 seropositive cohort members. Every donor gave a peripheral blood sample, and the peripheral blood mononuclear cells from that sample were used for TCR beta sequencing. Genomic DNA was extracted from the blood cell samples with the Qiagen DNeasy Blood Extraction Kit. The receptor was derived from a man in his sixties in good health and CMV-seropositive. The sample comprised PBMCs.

The CDR3 region: CASSTDHSYTGELFF. At the DNA level, the sequence is TGTGCCAGTAGTACAGACCACAGTTACACCGGGGAGCTGTTTTTT. This sequence uses TRBV19 and TRBJ2-2, with the D gene not clear enough to name. From its cysteine to its phenylalanine, the CDR3 spans 15 amino acids. The kept DNA is CDR3 alone, 45 bases in frame from the first base. CDR1 is given as LNHDA and CDR2 as SQIVND, both from the germline V gene (reference sequence). Relative to germline, V is 4 bases shorter and J is 3 bases shorter, with 12 bases between their ends.